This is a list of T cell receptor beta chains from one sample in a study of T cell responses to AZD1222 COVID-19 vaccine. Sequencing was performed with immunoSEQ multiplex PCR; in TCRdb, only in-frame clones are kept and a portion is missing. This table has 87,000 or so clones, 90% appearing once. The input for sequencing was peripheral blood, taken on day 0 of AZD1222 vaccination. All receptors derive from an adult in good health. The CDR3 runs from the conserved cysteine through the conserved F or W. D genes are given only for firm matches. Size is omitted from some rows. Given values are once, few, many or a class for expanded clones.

CASSRTGELFF | TGTGCCAGCAGCCGCACCGGGGAGCTGTTTTTT | - | TRBV3-1/TRBV3-2 | - | TRBJ2-2
CASSPPAGRSYEQYF | TGTGCCAGCTCACCACCGGCAGGGCGTTCCTACGAGCAGTACTTC | - | TRBV18 | - | TRBJ2-7
CARIGGGQGRAYGYTF | TGTGCCAGAATAGGCGGGGGACAGGGCAGGGCCTATGGCTACACCTTC | TRBD1 | TRBV19 | - | TRBJ1-2
CASTQTGGANQPQHF | TGCGCCAGCACCCAGACGGGGGGTGCCAATCAGCCCCAGCATTTT | - | TRBV5-1 | once | TRBJ1-5
CASSYSADYGYTF | TGTGCCAGCAGTTACTCGGCCGACTATGGCTACACCTTC | - | TRBV6-6 | - | TRBJ1-2
CASSLGAGGAYSNQPQHF | TGTGCCAGCAGCTTGGGGGCAGGGGGGGCGTATAGCAATCAGCCCCAGCATTTT | TRBD1 | TRBV5-5 | - | TRBJ1-5
CASSEALPGGTPWADTQYF | TGTGCCAGCAGTGAAGCGCTTCCCGGGGGGACCCCATGGGCAGATACGCAGTATTTT | TRBD2 | TRBV2 | - | TRBJ2-3
CASSLSPKTGHIHSGANVLTF | TGTGCCAGCAGCTTATCCCCAAAGACAGGGCACATTCACTCTGGGGCCAACGTCCTGACTTTC | TRBD1 | TRBV13 | - | TRBJ2-6
CSVRDSDTEAFF | TGCAGCGTTCGGGACTCCGACACTGAAGCTTTCTTT | - | TRBV29-1 | - | TRBJ1-1
CASVADRGTEAFF | TGTGCCAGTGTCGCGGACAGGGGGACTGAAGCTTTCTTT | TRBD1 | TRBV19 | - | TRBJ1-1
CASSIGVLSNIQYF | TGTGCCAGTAGTATAGGAGTACTTAGCAACATTCAGTACTTC | - | TRBV19 | - | TRBJ2-4
CASSGDQSNYGYTF | TGTGCCAGCAGCGGGGACCAGTCTAACTATGGCTACACCTTC | - | TRBV2 | - | TRBJ1-2
CASSRTGGQETQYF | TGTGCCAGCAGCCGAACAGGGGGACAAGAGACCCAGTACTTC | TRBD1 | TRBV3-1/TRBV3-2 | - | TRBJ2-5
CASSSTTTGRNEQFF | TGCGCCAGCAGCTCCACGACAACAGGCCGGAATGAGCAGTTCTTC | - | TRBV5-1 | - | TRBJ2-1
CASSYSGRSPGYEQYF | TGTGCCAGCAGTTACTCAGGGCGATCTCCGGGCTACGAGCAGTACTTC | - | TRBV6-5 | once | TRBJ2-7
CASSDPVGGQLRTQRYEQYF | TGTGCCAGCAGTGATCCGGTCGGGGGGCAGCTTCGGACCCAAAGGTACGAGCAGTACTTC | - | TRBV2 | - | TRBJ2-7
CASSLGQGLGAYEQYF | TGTGCCAGCAGCTTAGGACAGGGCCTTGGGGCGTACGAGCAGTACTTC | TRBD1 | TRBV7-3 | - | TRBJ2-7
CASSPADTIYF | TGTGCCAGCAGCCCCGCAGACACCATATATTTT | - | TRBV7-6 | - | TRBJ1-3
CATRSMNTEAFF | TGTGCCACCCGCTCGATGAACACTGAAGCTTTCTTT | - | TRBV19 | - | TRBJ1-1
CASSLRAGGGYTF | TGTGCCAGCAGTTTAAGGGCGGGGGGTGGCTACACCTTC | - | TRBV12-3/TRBV12-4 | few | TRBJ1-2
CASSRQGKDTF | TGTGCCAGTAGTCGGCAGGGCAAAGACACCTTC | - | TRBV19 | many | TRBJ1-2
CSGRGGVNYEQYF | TGCAGCGGGAGAGGGGGGGTTAACTACGAGCAGTACTTC | - | TRBV29-1 | - | TRBJ2-7
CASSLIGANNYGYTF | TGTGCCAGCAGCTTAATAGGGGCCAATAACTATGGCTACACCTTC | - | TRBV7-2 | - | TRBJ1-2
CASRELSSYNEQFF | TGTGCCAGCAGGGAACTCAGCTCCTACAATGAGCAGTTCTTC | - | TRBV11-2 | - | TRBJ2-1
CASSWGGGRQETQYF | TGTGCCAGCAGTTGGGGAGGGGGCAGACAAGAGACCCAGTACTTC | - | TRBV6-2/TRBV6-3 | - | TRBJ2-5
CASSDSNRGQNYGYTF | TGTGCCAGCAGTGACTCGAACAGGGGGCAAAACTATGGCTACACCTTC | TRBD1 | TRBV6-4 | - | TRBJ1-2
CASSYGQGAPLHF | TGTGCCAGCAGTTACGGTCAGGGGGCTCCCCTCCACTTT | TRBD1 | TRBV6-5 | - | TRBJ1-6
CASSLVLGSGTEAFF | TGCGCCAGCAGCTTGGTCCTGGGCTCGGGCACTGAAGCTTTCTTT | - | TRBV5-1 | - | TRBJ1-1
CASSSGTGAGNTIYF | TGTGCCAGCAGTTCCGGGACAGGAGCTGGAAACACCATATATTTT | TRBD1 | TRBV27 | - | TRBJ1-3
CASSAQGLYGYTF | TGTGCCAGCAGTGCACAGGGCCTCTATGGCTACACCTTC | - | TRBV2 | - | TRBJ1-2
CAISEPNLGLAGGLDTQYF | TGTGCCATCAGTGAACCGAACCTTGGACTAGCGGGGGGTTTAGATACGCAGTATTTT | TRBD2 | TRBV10-3 | - | TRBJ2-3
CASSLGTIGNEKLFF | TGTGCCAGCAGCCTCGGGACAATCGGTAATGAAAAACTGTTTTTT | - | TRBV7-9 | - | TRBJ1-4
CASRASPGAGYGYTF | TGTGCCAGCAGGGCCTCCCCCGGGGCCGGCTATGGCTACACCTTC | - | TRBV2 | - | TRBJ1-2
CASTGGDGYTF | TGTGCCAGCACCGGGGGGGATGGCTACACCTTC | - | TRBV6-5 | - | TRBJ1-2
CASSLGGDSNQPQHF | TGTGCCAGCAGCTTAGGTGGGGATAGCAATCAGCCCCAGCATTTT | - | TRBV5-4 | - | TRBJ1-5
CASATGTLNTEAFF | TGTGCCAGCGCCACAGGGACCCTGAACACTGAAGCTTTCTTT | - | TRBV18 | once | TRBJ1-1
CASRETGVTNEKLFF | TGTGCCAGCAGAGAGACGGGGGTAACTAATGAAAAACTGTTTTTT | - | TRBV5-6 | - | TRBJ1-4
CASSQAGGYYNEQFF | TGCGCCAGCAGCCAAGCGGGGGGATACTACAATGAGCAGTTCTTC | TRBD2 | TRBV4-1 | - | TRBJ2-1
CASSYSGGLLNEKLFF | TGTGCCAGCAGTTACTCTGGGGGGCTGCTTAATGAAAAACTGTTTTTT | - | TRBV6-5 | - | TRBJ1-4
CASSTAAGYNSPLHF | TGTGCCAGCAGCACCGCGGCTGGCTATAATTCACCCCTCCACTTT | - | TRBV9 | few | TRBJ1-6
CATSPDRGLRVQYF | TGTGCCACCAGCCCAGACAGGGGGCTACGGGTGCAGTACTTC | TRBD1 | TRBV15 | - | TRBJ2-7
CASGGQGSSYNEQFF | TGTGCCAGCGGGGGCCAGGGGAGCTCCTACAATGAGCAGTTCTTC | - | TRBV13 | - | TRBJ2-1
CASSLALGGAGEAFF | TGCGCCAGCAGCTTGGCCCTCGGGGGGGCGGGTGAAGCTTTCTTT | - | TRBV5-1 | - | TRBJ1-1
CASNRGRDWNTEAFF | TGTGCCAGTAACCGGGGAAGGGATTGGAACACTGAAGCTTTCTTT | - | TRBV19 | - | TRBJ1-1
CASNQGRPDTQYF | TGTGCCAGCAACCAGGGGAGGCCAGATACGCAGTATTTT | - | TRBV7-9 | - | TRBJ2-3
CASSPPQWGRGNTIYF | TGCGCCAGCAGCCCCCCTCAATGGGGGCGCGGAAACACCATATATTTT | - | TRBV4-1 | - | TRBJ1-3
CASSLEWTSGGWNEQFF | TGTGCCAGCAGCTTAGAGTGGACTAGCGGGGGGTGGAATGAGCAGTTCTTC | TRBD2 | TRBV11-2 | - | TRBJ2-1
CSVRTGVSNQPQHF | TGCAGCGTTAGGACAGGGGTAAGCAATCAGCCCCAGCATTTT | TRBD1 | TRBV29-1 | - | TRBJ1-5
CASSPPTRGLMNTEAFF | TGTGCCAGCTCACCACCAACAAGGGGGCTTATGAACACTGAAGCTTTCTTT | TRBD1 | TRBV18 | once | TRBJ1-1
CASSPSDLNGYTF | TGTGCCAGCAGCCCTTCCGACCTTAATGGCTACACCTTC | - | TRBV7-2 | - | TRBJ1-2
CASSPGPASYEQYF | TGTGCCAGCAGCCCCGGACCGGCTTCCTACGAGCAGTACTTC | - | TRBV3-1/TRBV3-2 | - | TRBJ2-7
CASSFGTSEQETQYF | TGCGCCAGCAGCTTCGGGACTAGCGAACAAGAGACCCAGTACTTC | TRBD2 | TRBV5-1 | - | TRBJ2-5
CASSSLVNTEAFF | TGTGCCAGCAGCTCCCTGGTGAACACTGAAGCTTTCTTT | - | TRBV7-2 | - | TRBJ1-1